These 3 T cell receptor beta chains came from one sample sequenced in a study of identical twins. One entry per CDR3 protein, called by TCRdb with MiXCR from the 5' RACE reads. The table lists roughly 540,000 distinct CDR3 sequences, approximately 22% of them singletons. These data also formed part of another study, on T cells expressing NK-cell markers.

The sequencing sample was made of CD4+ T cells sorted from blood. These receptor sequences come from a woman aged 18-29 years in good health.

The V and J genes are TRBV20-1 and TRBJ2-1; either TRBD1 or TRBD2 may supply D (5 bases each). This CDR3 is built from 17 residues. Trimming took 3 bases from V and 6 from J, leaving 24 bases between them. Per germline, CDR1 DFQATT and CDR2 SNEGSKA (reference sequence). The DNA of the CDR3 is TGCAGTGCTAGTCCGGTTTGGGGGACCCCCACGGGCAATGAGCAGTTCTTC. Translated, it gives CSASPVWGTPTGNEQFF.

J is TRBJ2-1 and V is TRBV20-1; D is possibly TRBD1 (5 bases). CDR1 and CDR2 (germline): DFQATT, SNEGSKA (reference sequence). V gave up 6 bases and J gave up 5 bases, with 8 bases separating them. This CDR3 has 11 amino acids. CDR3 sequence reads: CSATDDNEQFF. CDR3 bases: TGCAGTGCGACAGATGACAATGAGCAGTTCTTC.

The chain carries TRBV7-3 and TRBJ1-1; D not resolved. CDR3 length equals 13 residues. CDR1 SGHTA and CDR2 FQGTGA come from the germline V gene. V was shortened by 11 bases and J by 0 bases, with 13 bases between the two germline ends. CDR3 loop: CACGRSMNTEAFF. Written as DNA, the CDR3 is TGTGCCTGCGGCAGATCAATGAACACTGAAGCTTTCTTT.